Described below is a single T cell receptor (beta chain) sequence and its context. The study counted Cohort 3 donors as recovered given two negative PCRs, clearance, or symptom resolution. This sample stems from a study of blood T cell repertoires in COVID-19. Profiled with immunoSEQ multiplex PCR; TCRdb holds only in-frame clones, not every one. The sample lists 330,000 or so clones, approximately 88% occurring once. The CDR3 has 14 amino acids. V dropped 0 bases and J dropped 8; count of bases not matched to a gene: 4. Per germline, CDR1 SGDLS and CDR2 YYNGEE. Input material: PBMCs or T cells enriched from blood (not recorded which). The V gene is TRBV9, the J gene TRBJ1-4, with TRBD1 matching 7 bases. This sequence originates from a man aged 30 to 45 who had recovered from COVID-19. In nucleotides, the CDR3 is TGTGCCAGCAGCGTAGGAGGGGGCAGGGAAAAACTGTTTTTT. It is translated as CASSVGGGREKLFF.